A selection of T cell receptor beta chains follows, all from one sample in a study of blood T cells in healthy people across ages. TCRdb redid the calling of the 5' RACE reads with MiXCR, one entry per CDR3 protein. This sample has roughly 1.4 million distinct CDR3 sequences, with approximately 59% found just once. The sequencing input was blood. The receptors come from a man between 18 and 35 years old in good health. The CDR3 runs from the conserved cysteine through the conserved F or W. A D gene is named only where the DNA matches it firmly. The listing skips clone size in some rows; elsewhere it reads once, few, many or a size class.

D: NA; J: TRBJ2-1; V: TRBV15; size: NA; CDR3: CATSLGGTNEQFF; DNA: TGTGCCACCAGCCTGGGGGGCACCAATGAGCAGTTCTTC
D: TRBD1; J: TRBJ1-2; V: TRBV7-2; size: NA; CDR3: CASSLSGTGGANGYTF; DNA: TGTGCCAGCAGCTTATCCGGGACAGGGGGCGCGAATGGCTACACCTTC
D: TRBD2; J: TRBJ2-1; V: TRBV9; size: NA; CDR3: CASTPRSASGNYNEQFF; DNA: TGTGCCAGCACTCCCCGGTCGGCTAGCGGAAACTACAATGAGCAGTTCTTC
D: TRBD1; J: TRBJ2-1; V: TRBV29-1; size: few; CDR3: CSVAGDRGPPGVQFF; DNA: TGCAGCGTTGCAGGCGACAGGGGCCCCCCGGGGGTGCAGTTCTTC
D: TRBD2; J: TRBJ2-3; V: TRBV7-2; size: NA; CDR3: CASSTTSGVANTQYF; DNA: TGTGCCAGCAGCACCACTAGCGGGGTTGCAAATACGCAGTATTTT
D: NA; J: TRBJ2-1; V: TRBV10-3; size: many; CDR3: CAISESPTGSSYNEQFF; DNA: TGTGCCATCAGTGAGTCTCCGACAGGCAGCTCCTACAATGAGCAGTTCTTC
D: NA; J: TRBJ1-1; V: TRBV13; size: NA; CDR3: CASSLYRATEAFF; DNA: TGTGCCAGCAGTCTGTATAGGGCCACTGAAGCTTTCTTT
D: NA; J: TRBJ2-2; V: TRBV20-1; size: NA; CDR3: CSARPPNTGELFF; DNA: TGCAGTGCTAGACCCCCGAACACCGGGGAGCTGTTTTTT
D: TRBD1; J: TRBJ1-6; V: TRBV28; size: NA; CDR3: CASSWGQIGNSPLHF; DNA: TGTGCCAGCAGTTGGGGACAGATTGGTAATTCACCCCTCCACTTT
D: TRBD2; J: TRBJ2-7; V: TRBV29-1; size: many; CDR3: CSVEAQRTSGTYEQYF; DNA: TGCAGCGTTGAAGCCCAACGGACTAGCGGAACCTACGAGCAGTACTTC
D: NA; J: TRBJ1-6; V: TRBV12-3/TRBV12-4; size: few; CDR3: CASSSRGGSPLHF; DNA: TGTGCCAGCAGTTCCAGGGGTGGGTCACCCCTCCACTTT
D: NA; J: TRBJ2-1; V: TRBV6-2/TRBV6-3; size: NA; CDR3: CASSRPANEQFF; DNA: TGTGCCAGCAGCCGCCCGGCCAATGAGCAGTTCTTC
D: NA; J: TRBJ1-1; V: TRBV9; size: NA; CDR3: CASSVGGDGVITEAFF; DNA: TGTGCCAGCTCAGTTGGGGGGGATGGGGTTATCACTGAAGCTTTCTTT
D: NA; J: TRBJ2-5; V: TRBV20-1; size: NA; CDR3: CSARDPGLETQYF; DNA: TGCAGTGCTAGAGATCCGGGGTTGGAGACCCAGTACTTC
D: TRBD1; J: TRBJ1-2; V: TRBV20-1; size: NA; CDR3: CSARAALTGYGYTF; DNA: TGCAGTGCTAGAGCGGCCTTGACAGGGTATGGCTACACCTTC
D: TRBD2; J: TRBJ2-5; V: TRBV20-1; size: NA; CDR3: CSAPIGGAMRETQYF; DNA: TGCAGTGCTCCAATCGGGGGGGCGATGAGGGAGACCCAGTACTTC
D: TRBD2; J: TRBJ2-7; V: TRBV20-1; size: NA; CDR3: CSARVGLTGLGSYEQYF; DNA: TGCAGTGCTAGAGTGGGATTAACGGGACTAGGTTCCTACGAGCAGTACTTC
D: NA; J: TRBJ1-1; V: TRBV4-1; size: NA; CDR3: CASSQDRIWNTEAFF; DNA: TGCGCCAGCAGCCAGGACCGGATTTGGAACACTGAAGCTTTCTTT
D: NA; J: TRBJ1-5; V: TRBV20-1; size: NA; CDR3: CSARERGTQPQHF; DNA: TGCAGTGCTAGAGAGCGGGGGACTCAGCCCCAGCATTTT
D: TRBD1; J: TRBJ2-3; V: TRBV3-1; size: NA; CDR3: CASRRGPVADTQYF; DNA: TGTGCCAGCCGTAGGGGGCCGGTAGCAGATACGCAGTATTTT
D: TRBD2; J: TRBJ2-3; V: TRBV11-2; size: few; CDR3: CASSPRLAGGQDTQYF; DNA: TGTGCCAGCAGCCCCCGACTAGCGGGGGGGCAAGATACGCAGTATTTT
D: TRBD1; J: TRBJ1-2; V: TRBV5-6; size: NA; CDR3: CASSRGQGAHYGYTF; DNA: TGTGCCAGCAGCCGGGGACAGGGGGCTCACTATGGCTACACCTTC
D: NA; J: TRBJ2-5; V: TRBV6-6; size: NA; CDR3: CASSDVPGEETQYF; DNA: TGTGCCAGCAGTGACGTTCCAGGAGAAGAGACCCAGTACTTC
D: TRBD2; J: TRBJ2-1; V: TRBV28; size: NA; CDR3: CASSVPSGAYNEQFF; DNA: TGTGCCAGCAGTGTCCCTAGCGGGGCCTACAATGAGCAGTTCTTC
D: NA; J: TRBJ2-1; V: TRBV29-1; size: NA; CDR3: CSVGADGRNEQFF; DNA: TGCAGCGTTGGGGCAGACGGGCGTAATGAGCAGTTCTTC